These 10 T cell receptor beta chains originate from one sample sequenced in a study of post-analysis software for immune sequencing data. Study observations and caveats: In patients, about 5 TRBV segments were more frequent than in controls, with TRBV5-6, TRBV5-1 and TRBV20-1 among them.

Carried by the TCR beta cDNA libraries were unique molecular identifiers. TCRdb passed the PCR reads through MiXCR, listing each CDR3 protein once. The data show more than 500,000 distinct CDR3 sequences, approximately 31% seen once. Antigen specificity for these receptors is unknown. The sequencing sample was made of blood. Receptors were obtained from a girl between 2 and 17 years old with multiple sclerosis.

The CDR3 spells CATSLPAANKNIQYF. Here the CDR3 DNA reads TGTGCCACCAGCCTTCCGGCAGCCAACAAAAACATTCAGTACTTC. The chain recombines TRBV15 with TRBJ2-4, with D hard to call. The V end was cut by 5 bases, the J end by 3 bases, with 14 bases between. The germline gives CDR1 LNHNV, CDR2 YYDKDF (reference sequence). The CDR3 extends over 15 amino acids.

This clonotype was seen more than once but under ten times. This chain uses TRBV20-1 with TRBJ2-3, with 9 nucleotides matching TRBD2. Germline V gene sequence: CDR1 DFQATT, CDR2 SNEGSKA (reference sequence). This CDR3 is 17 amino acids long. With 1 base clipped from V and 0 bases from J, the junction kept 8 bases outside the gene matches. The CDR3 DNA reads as TGCAGTGCTAGAGCTGGCGGGGGGGGGATTAGCACAGATACGCAGTATTTT. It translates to CSARAGGGGISTDTQYF.

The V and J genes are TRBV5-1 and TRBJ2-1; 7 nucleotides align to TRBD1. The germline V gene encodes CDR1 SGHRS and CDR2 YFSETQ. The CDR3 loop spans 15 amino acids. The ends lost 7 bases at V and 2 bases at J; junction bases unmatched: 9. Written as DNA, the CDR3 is TGCGCCAGCGCTCCAGGGGGACCTACCTACAATGAGCAGTTCTTC. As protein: CASAPGGPTYNEQFF.

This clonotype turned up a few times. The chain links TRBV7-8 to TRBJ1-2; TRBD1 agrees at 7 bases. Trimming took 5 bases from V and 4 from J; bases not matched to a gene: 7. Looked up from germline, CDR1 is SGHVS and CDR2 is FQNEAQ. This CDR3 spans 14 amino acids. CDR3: CASSLQGVSYGYTF. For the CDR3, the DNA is TGTGCCAGCAGCCTCCAGGGGGTTAGCTATGGCTACACCTTC. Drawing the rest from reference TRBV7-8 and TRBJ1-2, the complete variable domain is GAGVSQSPRYKVAKRGQDVALRCDPISGHVSLFWYQQALGQGPEFLTYFQNEAQLDKSGLPSDRFFAERPEGSVSTLKIQRTQQEDSAVYLCASSLQGVSYGYTFGSGTRLTVV.

CDR3 residues: CSARGSTSGGAPPDTQYF. CDR3 sequence (DNA): TGCAGTGCTAGAGGCAGCACTAGCGGGGGGGCCCCCCCAGATACGCAGTATTTT. This sequence joins TRBV20-1 and TRBJ2-3, with TRBD2 matching over 13 bases. Losses at the gene ends were 1 base for V and 4 bases for J; bases not matched to a gene: 11. The V gene's germline CDR1 is DFQATT and CDR2 SNEGSKA (reference sequence). CDR3 length equals 18 residues.

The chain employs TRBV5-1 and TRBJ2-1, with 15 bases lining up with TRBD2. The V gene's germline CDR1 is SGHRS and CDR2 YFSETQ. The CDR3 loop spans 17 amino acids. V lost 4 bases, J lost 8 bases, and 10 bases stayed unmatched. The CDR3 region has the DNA TGCGCCAGCAGCCCGCGGACTAGCGGGGGGGCATTCGATGAGCAGTTCTTC. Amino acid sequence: CASSPRTSGGAFDEQFF.

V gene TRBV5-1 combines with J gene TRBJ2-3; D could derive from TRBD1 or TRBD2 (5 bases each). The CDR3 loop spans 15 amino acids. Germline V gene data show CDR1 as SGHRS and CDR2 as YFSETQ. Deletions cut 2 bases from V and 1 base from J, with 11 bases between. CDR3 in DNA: TGCGCCAGCAGCTTCCGGGACGGCGGCACAGATACGCAGTATTTT. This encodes CASSFRDGGTDTQYF.

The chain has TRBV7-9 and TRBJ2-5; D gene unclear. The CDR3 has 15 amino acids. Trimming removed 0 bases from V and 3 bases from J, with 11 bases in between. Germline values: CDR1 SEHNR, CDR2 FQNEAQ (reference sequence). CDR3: CASSLAFQEEETQYF. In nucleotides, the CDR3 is TGTGCCAGCAGCTTAGCGTTCCAGGAAGAAGAGACCCAGTACTTC.

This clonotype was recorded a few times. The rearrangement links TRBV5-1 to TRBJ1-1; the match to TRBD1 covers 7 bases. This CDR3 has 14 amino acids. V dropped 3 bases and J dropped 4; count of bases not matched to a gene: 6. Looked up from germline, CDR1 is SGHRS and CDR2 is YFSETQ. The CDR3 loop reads CASSSQGGSTEAFF. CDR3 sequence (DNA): TGCGCCAGCAGCTCCCAGGGGGGGAGCACTGAAGCTTTCTTT. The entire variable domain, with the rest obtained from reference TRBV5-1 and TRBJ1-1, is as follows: KAGVTQTPRYLIKTRGQQVTLSCSPISGHRSVSWYQQTPGQGLQFLFEYFSETQRNKGNFPGRFSGRQFSNSRSEMNVSTLELGDSALYLCASSSQGGSTEAFFGQGTRLTVV.

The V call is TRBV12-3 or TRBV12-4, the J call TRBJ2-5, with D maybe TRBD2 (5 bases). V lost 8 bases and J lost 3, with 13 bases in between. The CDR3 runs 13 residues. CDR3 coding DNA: TGTGCCAGCCGTCTAGGACTTAAAGAGACCCAGTACTTC. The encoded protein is CASRLGLKETQYF.